The present T cell receptor (beta chain) was sequenced within a study of cytomegalovirus exposure and HLA in healthy donors. To note about this clone: What it binds is unknown. Other DNA sequences of this sample code for an identical CDR3.

The CDR3 sequence is 14 residues long. V lost 2 bases and J 5 bases, leaving 10 bases between the germline ends. CDR1 is MDHEN, CDR2 SYDVKM, per germline. General study findings and limits: Rare TCR sequences predominated, though certain public TCRs were found in many donors. Cytomegalovirus-associated status was assigned to approximately 160 TCR beta chains.

The study sampled nominally healthy donors, though unrecorded immune exposures were likely. The PCR contained 60 Vbeta and 13 Jbeta primers. The data were produced by immunoSEQ multiplex PCR, yet TCRdb's version contains in-frame clones alone and is incomplete. The repertoire holds 110,000 to 150,000 clones, with approximately 70% as singletons. The genes are TRBV28 and TRBJ1-3, with D possibly being TRBD1 (5 bases). Sequences were obtained from PBMCs. The origin of this receptor is an older woman in good health and CMV-seropositive. This CDR3 reads CASSLGQGRNTIYF. Here the CDR3 DNA reads TGTGCCAGCAGTTTAGGGCAGGGCAGAAACACCATATATTTT.